A selection of T cell receptor beta chains follows, all from one sample in a study of patients and donors after allogeneic stem cell transplantation. MiXCR, run by TCRdb on the RT-PCR reads, gives a single entry per CDR3 protein. There are about 400,000 distinct CDR3 sequences in the sample; approximately 16% occur only once, and 7.2% lies in the top ten. The sequencing sample was made of blood, either unsorted or a sorted T cell fraction (not recorded which). The receptors shown here come from a human donor who was either an allogeneic HSCT recipient or a stem cell or donor lymphocyte infusion donor (not recorded which). It is not recorded whose cells these are; they may come from a transplant donor. Each CDR3 is given with its conserved first and last residue. The D gene is left open where the match is weak. Clone size, where shown, is once, few, many, or a class for clones that have expanded.

V: TRBV10-3; size: few; J: TRBJ2-5; D: TRBD1; DNA: TGTGCCATCAGAGCCGGGACAGGTCAAGAGACCCAGTACTTC; CDR3: CAIRAGTGQETQYF
V: TRBV6-5; size: few; J: TRBJ1-1; D: .; DNA: TGTGCCAGCAGTTACTCGGGGCTTGAAGCTTTCTTT; CDR3: CASSYSGLEAFF
V: TRBV5-1; size: .; J: TRBJ2-6; D: .; DNA: TGCGCCAGCAGCTTATTCCCCCTCCAGCCTGGGGCCAACGTCCTGACTTTC; CDR3: CASSLFPLQPGANVLTF
V: TRBV5-6; size: few; J: TRBJ2-7; D: .; DNA: TGTGCCAGCAGCTTGGTTGCCAGGGTAGACGACGAGCAGTACTTC; CDR3: CASSLVARVDDEQYF
V: TRBV19; size: few; J: TRBJ1-5; D: TRBD1; DNA: TGTGCCAGTAGTCCCCGGACAGGGGGCACCAGCAATCAGCCCCAGCATTTT; CDR3: CASSPRTGGTSNQPQHF
V: TRBV5-1; size: .; J: TRBJ2-3; D: .; DNA: TGCGCCAGCAGCTTTTCCGAAGCGGCAGATACGCAGTATTTT; CDR3: CASSFSEAADTQYF
V: TRBV7-2; size: .; J: TRBJ2-6; D: TRBD1; DNA: TGTGCCAGCAATCCGGGACAGGGTGCGGCTGGGGCCAACGTCCTGACTTTC; CDR3: CASNPGQGAAGANVLTF
V: TRBV12-3/TRBV12-4; size: many; J: TRBJ2-2; D: .; DNA: TGTGCCAGCAGTTTGATTACCGGGGAGCTGTTTTTT; CDR3: CASSLITGELFF
V: TRBV29-1; size: .; J: TRBJ1-2; D: .; DNA: TGCAGCGTTGAAGACCTTATGAAAGGGCAGGCGGGCTACACCTTC; CDR3: CSVEDLMKGQAGYTF
V: TRBV27; size: few; J: TRBJ2-2; D: .; DNA: TGTGCCAGCAAGGGGGGGGTAGGGAACACCGGGGAGCTGTTTTTT; CDR3: CASKGGVGNTGELFF
V: TRBV6-2/TRBV6-3; size: .; J: TRBJ2-1; D: .; DNA: TGTGCCAGCAGTGAGCATTTAGGGAATGAGCAGTTCTTC; CDR3: CASSEHLGNEQFF
V: TRBV27; size: .; J: TRBJ1-6; D: .; DNA: TGTGCCAGCAGTTTAGCCCCCTGGAAGTCACCCCTCCACTTT; CDR3: CASSLAPWKSPLHF
V: TRBV21-1; size: .; J: TRBJ2-2; D: .; DNA: TGTGCCAGAGTTTGCGAGGGAGGGCCCGCGAACACCGGGGAGCTGTTTTTT; CDR3: CARVCEGGPANTGELFF
V: TRBV12-3/TRBV12-4; size: many; J: TRBJ2-3; D: TRBD2; DNA: TGTGCCAGCAGTCCCAGCGGGAAAGGGACAGATACGCAGTATTTT; CDR3: CASSPSGKGTDTQYF
V: TRBV18; size: .; J: TRBJ1-1; D: .; DNA: TGTGCCAGCTCACCACCCTGGGGCGGGAACACTGAAGCTTTCTTT; CDR3: CASSPPWGGNTEAFF
V: TRBV7-3; size: few; J: TRBJ2-1; D: TRBD2; DNA: TGTGCCAGCAGCCCTCGGACTAGCGGGAGAATCTACAATGAGCAGTTCTTC; CDR3: CASSPRTSGRIYNEQFF
V: TRBV30; size: few; J: TRBJ1-2; D: .; DNA: TGTGCCTGGAGTGTACCTGGGGGTAACTATGGCTACACCTTC; CDR3: CAWSVPGGNYGYTF
V: TRBV28; size: .; J: TRBJ2-4; D: .; DNA: TGTGCCAGCAGGGGATCAGGGGTTAACATTCAGTACTTC; CDR3: CASRGSGVNIQYF
V: TRBV24-1; size: few; J: TRBJ1-1; D: .; DNA: TGTGCCACCAGTGATCGACGGGGCACTGAAGCTTTCTTT; CDR3: CATSDRRGTEAFF
V: TRBV5-1; size: few; J: TRBJ2-1; D: TRBD2; DNA: TGCGCCAGCAGCTTGGCCCAGACTAGCGGGAGGAATGAGCAGTTCTTC; CDR3: CASSLAQTSGRNEQFF
V: TRBV7-2; size: many; J: TRBJ2-3; D: TRBD2; DNA: TGTGCCAGCGGGAGGGGTGGCGCAGATACGCAGTATTTT; CDR3: CASGRGGADTQYF
V: TRBV9; size: .; J: TRBJ1-1; D: .; DNA: TGTGCCAGCAGCCCCTGGGGGAACACTGAAGCTTTCTTT; CDR3: CASSPWGNTEAFF
V: TRBV9; size: .; J: TRBJ2-3; D: .; DNA: TGTGCCAGCAGCGTAGTGGGGGGCCACCTCACAGATACGCAGTATTTT; CDR3: CASSVVGGHLTDTQYF
V: TRBV18; size: .; J: TRBJ2-5; D: .; DNA: TGTGCCAGCTCCCTTAGGACAGTAATCCAAGAGACCCAGTACTTC; CDR3: CASSLRTVIQETQYF
V: TRBV5-6; size: few; J: TRBJ2-1; D: .; DNA: TGTGCCAGCAGCATCCGTCTAGTCTCCTACAATGAGCAGTTCTTC; CDR3: CASSIRLVSYNEQFF
V: TRBV2; size: .; J: TRBJ1-1; D: .; DNA: TGTGCCAGCACCAGGACCACTGGTTCCACTGAAGCTTTCTTT; CDR3: CASTRTTGSTEAFF
V: TRBV6-5; size: few; J: TRBJ1-2; D: .; DNA: TGTGCCAGCAGACCCGGACAGACCGGCTACACCTTC; CDR3: CASRPGQTGYTF
V: TRBV7-9; size: few; J: TRBJ2-1; D: TRBD2; DNA: TGTGCCAGCAGCTCCCCAGCGGGAGGGATATACAATGAGCAGTTCTTC; CDR3: CASSSPAGGIYNEQFF
V: TRBV5-1; size: few; J: TRBJ2-1; D: .; DNA: TGCGCCAGCACTGCCCGAGGGACCTACAATGAGCAGTTCTTC; CDR3: CASTARGTYNEQFF
V: TRBV18; size: .; J: TRBJ1-4; D: .; DNA: TGTGCCAGCTCACGATCCCCATTGTCACAGGGCATTAATGAAAAACTGTTTTTT; CDR3: CASSRSPLSQGINEKLFF
V: TRBV4-3; size: .; J: TRBJ1-1; D: .; DNA: TGCGCCAGCAGCCCAGCCCAGGGACGGTACACTGAAGCTTTCTTT; CDR3: CASSPAQGRYTEAFF
V: TRBV15; size: few; J: TRBJ1-1; D: .; DNA: TGTGCCACCAGCAGGGTCGTCAGGGGTGATACCACTGAAGCTTTCTTT; CDR3: CATSRVVRGDTTEAFF
V: TRBV7-2; size: .; J: TRBJ2-7; D: TRBD2; DNA: TGTGCCAGCAGCTTAGGTAGCGGGGGGCTCCCCTACGAGCAGTACTTC; CDR3: CASSLGSGGLPYEQYF
V: TRBV7-6; size: few; J: TRBJ2-7; D: TRBD2; DNA: TGTGCCAGCAGCCTACTAGCGAGGTCCTACGAGCAGTACTTC; CDR3: CASSLLARSYEQYF
V: TRBV7-9; size: few; J: TRBJ2-2; D: .; DNA: TGTGCCAGCAGCCCCACTAGCACCGGGGAGCTGTTTTTT; CDR3: CASSPTSTGELFF
V: TRBV11-2; size: once; J: TRBJ2-5; D: .; DNA: TGTGCCAGCAGCTCCCACCGGGGTAAAGAGACCCAGTACTTC; CDR3: CASSSHRGKETQYF